What follows are 20 T cell receptor beta chains derived from one specimen sequenced in a study of T-cell memory formation after mild COVID-19 (dated by TCRdb to the early 2020s). Library creation used 5' RACE. The sample was run on an Illumina NovaSeq 6000. Using fastp at Q25 and MiXCR, TCRdb reprocessed the public reads and kept productive beta chains. Records with the same CDR3 protein are collapsed into one entry carrying the most frequent genes and DNA. In this sample the table shows approximately 580,000 distinct CDR3 sequences, over 20% of which occur a single time. Of the sample, around 12% falls within the top ten clones. Sequenced input: PBMCs or a T cell subset sorted from them (not recorded which). All receptors derive from an adult woman who had mild COVID-19 (a few samples of this study predate the infection). The sample titles of this study are shuffled in the database, so cell type and time point are left out; the donor was told from shared clones.

The DNA of the CDR3 is TGCAGTGCTAGGGTAGGGACAGGGAATCAGCCCCAGCATTTT. It yields the protein CSARVGTGNQPQHF. J is TRBJ1-5 and V is TRBV20-1; 9 bases are shared with TRBD1. V trimming: 3 bases; J trimming: 4 bases; junction bases outside the gene matches: 4. Looked up from germline, CDR1 is DFQATT and CDR2 is SNEGSKA (reference sequence). The CDR3 runs 14 residues.

This sequence joins TRBV12-3 or TRBV12-4 and TRBJ2-3, with TRBD1 matching 8 bases. The CDR3 loop spans 16 amino acids. Trimming cost V 7 bases and J 4 bases; bases outside gene matches: 13. CDR3 sequence (DNA): TGTGCCAGCACCCCCCGGGACAGGTTCGTTCCAGATACGCAGTATTTT. Protein sequence: CASTPRDRFVPDTQYF.

Only a few counts were recorded for this clonotype. The V gene is TRBV20-1, the J gene TRBJ2-7; D not resolved. This CDR3 has 12 amino acids. Germline CDR1 DFQATT, CDR2 SNEGSKA (reference sequence). V was clipped by 4 bases and J by 2 bases, with 9 bases between them. The chain's CDR3 is CSANDATYEQYF. The DNA of the CDR3 is TGCAGTGCTAACGACGCAACCTACGAGCAGTACTTC.

The chain combines TRBV7-9 with TRBJ2-1; maybe TRBD2 (6 bases). V gave up 2 bases and J gave up 6 bases, with 20 bases separating them. Germline V gene lookup returns CDR1 SEHNR and CDR2 FQNEAQ (reference sequence). The CDR3 contains 17 residues. CDR3 nucleotides: TGTGCCAGCAGCTTAATGGGGGAGGCTCCCTACATCAATGAGCAGTTCTTC. This codes for CASSLMGEAPYINEQFF. The entire variable domain, with the rest obtained from reference TRBV7-9 and TRBJ2-1, is as follows: DTGVSQNPRHKITKRGQNVTFRCDPISEHNRLYWYRQTLGQGPEFLTYFQNEAQLEKSRLLSDRFSAERPKGSFSTLEIQRTEQGDSAMYLCASSLMGEAPYINEQFFGPGTRLTVL.

The chain is built from TRBV12-2 and TRBJ1-5; the table names TRBD1, a call not compared with the DNA. TRBV12-2 is a listed pseudogene. The CDR3 runs to 19 residues. Here the CDR3 reads CASRLVGQPGGYSNQPQHF. As DNA, the CDR3 is TGTGCAAGTCGCTTAGTGGGACAGCCTGGCGGGTATAGCAATCAGCCCCAGCATTTT.

This clonotype was detected a few times. The chain carries TRBV7-2 and TRBJ2-3; D uncertain. CDR1 and CDR2 from the germline V gene are SGHTA and FQGNSA. Trimming took 3 bases from V and 4 from J, leaving 14 bases between them. The CDR3 is 15 residues long. Here the CDR3 reads CASSFTRPGADTQYF. The CDR3 DNA is TGTGCCAGCAGCTTTACCCGCCCCGGCGCAGATACGCAGTATTTT.

This clonotype was recorded a few times. V is TRBV9 and J is TRBJ2-5; 14 bases agree with TRBD2. Germline CDR1 and CDR2: SGDLS and YYNGEE. The ends lost 3 bases at V and 4 bases at J; junction bases unmatched: 8. The CDR3 length is 17 residues. The CDR3 DNA is TGTGCCAGCAGCGAGACTAGCGGGAGGGCCCCCCCAGAGACCCAGTACTTC. Translation gives CASSETSGRAPPETQYF.

The V call is TRBV9, the J call TRBJ2-7; perhaps TRBD1 as D (5 bases). The CDR3 length is 14 residues. The germline V and J ends were trimmed by 2 bases and 2 bases, with 11 bases remaining between them. Germline CDR1 reads SGDLS; CDR2 reads YYNGEE. The CDR3 nucleotides read TGTGCCAGCAGCGTTTCCGCAGGGACCTACGAGCAGTACTTC. It yields the protein CASSVSAGTYEQYF.

This chain links TRBV11-1 with TRBJ2-7; a weak D match, TRBD2 (6 bases). Looked up from germline, CDR1 is SGHAT and CDR2 is FQDESV (reference sequence). CDR3 length equals 15 residues. Trimming pared 5 bases from V and 0 bases from J, leaving 14 bases between. The CDR3 DNA reads as TGTGCCAGCAGCCCCCGGTTAGCGGTCTCCTACGAGCAGTACTTC. This translates into CASSPRLAVSYEQYF.

Only a few counts were recorded for this clonotype. The chain carries TRBV21-1 and TRBJ2-2; the D call TRBD1 from the table was never checked on the DNA. TRBV21-1 is noted as a pseudogene. This CDR3 contains 17 residues. The CDR3 DNA reads as TGTGCCAGCAGCAATCTAACGGGACATCCGAACACCGGGGAGCTGTTTTTT. This gives the protein CASSNLTGHPNTGELFF.

A word on this clonotype: Its ends do not fully match the called genes, so a read error is possible. The V and J genes are TRBV7-7 and TRBJ2-1; D may correspond to TRBD1 or TRBD2 (6 bases each). CDR1 and CDR2 (germline): SSHAT, FNYEAQ (reference sequence). This CDR3 spans 16 amino acids. CDR3 region: CASSLGGGSSLDEQFF. CDR3 coding DNA: TGTGCTAGCAGCTTAGGGGGAGGTAGTAGCTTGGATGAGCAGTTCTTC. Full variable domain (remainder filled in from reference TRBV7-7 and TRBJ2-1): GAGVSQSPRYKVTKRGQDVTLRCDPISSHATLYWYQQALGQGPEFLTYFNYEAQPDKSGLPSDRFSAERPEGSISTLTIQRTEQRDSAMYRCASSLGGGSSLDEQFFGPGTRLTVL.

This clonotype was seen only a few times. V and J are TRBV4-2 and TRBJ1-2; 11 nucleotides agree with TRBD1. There are 15 residues in the CDR3. V trimming: 1 base; J trimming: 2 bases; junction bases outside the gene matches: 0. Looked up from germline, CDR1 is LGHNA and CDR2 is YNFKEQ. The DNA for the CDR3 is TGTGCCAGCAGCCAAGGGGACAGGGGGAACTATGGCTACACCTTC. Amino acids: CASSQGDRGNYGYTF.

The genes are TRBV12-3 or TRBV12-4 and TRBJ2-2; D might be TRBD2 (5 bases). The CDR3 covers 13 residues. Trimming left V 4 bases short and J 6 bases short, with 9 bases between. The CDR3 nucleotides read TGTGCCAGCAGTTCGGGGTGGGCCGGGGAGCTGTTTTTT. Translated: CASSSGWAGELFF.

The chain links TRBV24-1 to TRBJ2-1; 9 positions agree with TRBD1. Germline V lookup: CDR1 KGHDR, CDR2 SFDVKD. After removal of 0 bases from V and 3 bases from J, the junction contained 5 bases not matched to a gene. There are 17 residues in the CDR3. CDR3: CATSDLVGQGNYNEQFF. The DNA for the CDR3 is TGTGCCACCAGTGATTTGGTGGGACAGGGAAACTACAATGAGCAGTTCTTC.

This clonotype showed up just a few times. The CDR3 region is CASSGAGTGVHEQYF. The CDR3 nucleotides are TGTGCCAGCAGTGGAGCCGGGACAGGGGTCCACGAGCAGTACTTC. The chain uses TRBV6-5 and TRBJ2-7; TRBD1 matches 10 bases. Trimming at V came to 5 bases and at J to 5 bases, leaving 9 bases not matched to a gene. This CDR3 is built from 15 residues. The V gene's germline CDR1 is MNHEY and CDR2 SVGAGI.

The J gene is TRBJ1-2, the V gene TRBV20-1, with TRBD1 matching 9 bases. CDR1 and CDR2 from the germline V gene are DFQATT and SNEGSKA (reference sequence). The CDR3 runs 13 residues. The V segment lost 5 bases and the J segment 6 bases; nucleotides outside the gene matches: 7. CDR3 protein: CSARGDRDNGYTF. The CDR3 DNA reads as TGCAGTGCTCGAGGGGACAGGGATAATGGCTACACCTTC.

The gene calls are TRBV5-4 and TRBJ2-7; D gene ambiguous. Germline V gene sequence: CDR1 SGHNT, CDR2 YYREEE (reference sequence). V gave up 4 bases and J gave up 7 bases, with 9 bases separating them. The CDR3 sequence is 11 residues long. The CDR3 loop reads CASSLNSEQYF. The DNA for the CDR3 is TGTGCCAGCAGCCTCAACTCGGAGCAGTACTTC.

This clonotype was counted only a few times. The chain combines TRBV11-2 with TRBJ2-5; 10 bases map to TRBD1. The CDR3 runs 15 residues. The germline V gene has CDR1 SGHAT and CDR2 FQNNGV. Losses at the gene ends were 5 bases for V and 5 bases for J; bases not matched to a gene: 8. CDR3 coding DNA: TGTGCCAGCAGCCAGGGGGCGGGACAGGGGGAGACCCAGTACTTC. Its translation: CASSQGAGQGETQYF.

This clonotype occurred a few times. The rearrangement joins TRBV7-9 to TRBJ1-1, with 8 nucleotides matching TRBD1. Looked up from germline, CDR1 is SEHNR and CDR2 is FQNEAQ (reference sequence). CDR3 length: 15 residues. V lost 5 bases, J lost 1 base, and 6 bases stayed unmatched. In DNA, the CDR3 is TGTGCCAGCAGCCCTCGGACAGGGTGGAACACTGAAGCTTTCTTT. As protein: CASSPRTGWNTEAFF.

Only a few counts were recorded for this clonotype. Here the CDR3 DNA reads TGTGCCAGCAGCCTGGGACGCTCGAATTCACCCCTCCACTTT. Protein sequence: CASSLGRSNSPLHF. V and J are TRBV3-1 and TRBJ1-6; perhaps TRBD1 as D (5 bases). Trimming cost V 4 bases and J 7 bases, with 11 bases left between them. This CDR3 spans 14 amino acids. CDR1 is LGHDT, CDR2 YNNKEL, per germline (reference sequence).